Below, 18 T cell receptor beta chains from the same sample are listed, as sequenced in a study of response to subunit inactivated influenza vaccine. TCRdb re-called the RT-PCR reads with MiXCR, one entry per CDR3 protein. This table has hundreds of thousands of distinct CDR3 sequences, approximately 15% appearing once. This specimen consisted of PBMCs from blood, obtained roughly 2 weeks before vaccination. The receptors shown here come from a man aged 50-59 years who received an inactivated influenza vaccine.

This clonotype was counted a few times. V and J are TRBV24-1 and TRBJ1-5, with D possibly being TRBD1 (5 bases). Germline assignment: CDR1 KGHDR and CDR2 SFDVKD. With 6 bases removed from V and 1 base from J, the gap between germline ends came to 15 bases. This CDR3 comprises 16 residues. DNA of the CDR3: TGTGCCACCAGTATCGGGGGGAAGGGAAGCAATCAGCCCCAGCATTTT. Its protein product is CATSIGGKGSNQPQHF.

The CDR3 DNA reads TGCAGTGTTTCAGGGAGGACAGGGGGAAGCACAGATACGCAGTATTTT. Protein: CSVSGRTGGSTDTQYF. The chain carries TRBV20-1 and TRBJ2-3; the match to TRBD1 covers 10 bases. The CDR3 loop spans 16 amino acids. Germline lookup yields CDR1 DFQATT and CDR2 SNEGSKA (reference sequence). The trim removed 7 bases at V and 0 bases at J, leaving 10 bases unmatched.

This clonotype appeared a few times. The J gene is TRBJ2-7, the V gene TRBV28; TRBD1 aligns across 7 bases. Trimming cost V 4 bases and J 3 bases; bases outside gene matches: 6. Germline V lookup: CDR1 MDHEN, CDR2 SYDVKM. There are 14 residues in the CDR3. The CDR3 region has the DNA TGTGCCAGCAGTTCGACAGGGTTCAGCTACGAGCAGTACTTC. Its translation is CASSSTGFSYEQYF.

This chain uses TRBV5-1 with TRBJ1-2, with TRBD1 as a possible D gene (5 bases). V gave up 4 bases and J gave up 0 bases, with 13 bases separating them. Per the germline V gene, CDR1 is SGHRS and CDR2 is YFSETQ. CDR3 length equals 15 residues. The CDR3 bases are TGCGCCAGCAGCCTGGGGGTCGGGGCTAACTATGGCTACACCTTC. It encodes CASSLGVGANYGYTF. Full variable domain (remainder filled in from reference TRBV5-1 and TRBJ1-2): KAGVTQTPRYLIKTRGQQVTLSCSPISGHRSVSWYQQTPGQGLQFLFEYFSETQRNKGNFPGRFSGRQFSNSRSEMNVSTLELGDSALYLCASSLGVGANYGYTFGSGTRLTVV.

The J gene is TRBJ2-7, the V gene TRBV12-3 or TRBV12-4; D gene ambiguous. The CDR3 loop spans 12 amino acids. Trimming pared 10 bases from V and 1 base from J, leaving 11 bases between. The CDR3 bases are TGTGCCACCGGTAGGGATTCCTACGAGCAGTACTTC. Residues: CATGRDSYEQYF.

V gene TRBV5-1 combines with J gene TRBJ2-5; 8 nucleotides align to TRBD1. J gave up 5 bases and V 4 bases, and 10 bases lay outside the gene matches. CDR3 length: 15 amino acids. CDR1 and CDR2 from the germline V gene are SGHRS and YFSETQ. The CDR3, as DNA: TGCGCCAGCAGCCTCGGACAGGGACCCGAGGAGACCCAGTACTTC. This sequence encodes CASSLGQGPEETQYF.

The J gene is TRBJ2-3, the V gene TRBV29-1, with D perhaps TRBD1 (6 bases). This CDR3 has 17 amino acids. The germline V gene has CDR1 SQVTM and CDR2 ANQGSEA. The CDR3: CSEPGHFPASRTDTQYF. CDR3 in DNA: TGCAGTGAACCGGGACATTTTCCGGCCTCCCGCACAGATACGCAGTATTTT.

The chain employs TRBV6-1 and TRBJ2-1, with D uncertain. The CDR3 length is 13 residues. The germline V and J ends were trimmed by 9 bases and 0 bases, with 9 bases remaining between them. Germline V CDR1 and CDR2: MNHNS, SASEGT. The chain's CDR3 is CASAQSSYNEQFF. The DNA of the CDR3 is TGTGCCAGTGCCCAGAGCTCCTACAATGAGCAGTTCTTC.

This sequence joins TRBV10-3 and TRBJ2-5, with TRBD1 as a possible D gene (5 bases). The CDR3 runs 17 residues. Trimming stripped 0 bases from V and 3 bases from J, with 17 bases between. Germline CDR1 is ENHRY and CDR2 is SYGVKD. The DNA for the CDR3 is TGTGCCATCAGTGAGTCGCGATCCCCAGGGCCAAAAGAGACCCAGTACTTC. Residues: CAISESRSPGPKETQYF.

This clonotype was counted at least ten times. As DNA, the CDR3 is TGCGCCAGCAGTAGGGGGGGTAGGGCTAATCAGCCCCAGCATTTT. Its translation: CASSRGGRANQPQHF. The chain uses TRBV10-2 and TRBJ1-5; perhaps TRBD1 as D (6 bases). The CDR3 consists of 15 residues. CDR1 WSHSY and CDR2 SAAADI come from the germline V gene. Trimming pared 5 bases from V and 4 bases from J, leaving 15 bases between.

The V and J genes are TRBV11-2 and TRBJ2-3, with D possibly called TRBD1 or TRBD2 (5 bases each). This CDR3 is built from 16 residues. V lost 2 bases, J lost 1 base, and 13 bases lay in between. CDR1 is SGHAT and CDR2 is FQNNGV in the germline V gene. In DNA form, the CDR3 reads TGTGCCAGCAGCTTAAGGTTGTGGGACGGCACAGATACGCAGTATTTT. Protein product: CASSLRLWDGTDTQYF.

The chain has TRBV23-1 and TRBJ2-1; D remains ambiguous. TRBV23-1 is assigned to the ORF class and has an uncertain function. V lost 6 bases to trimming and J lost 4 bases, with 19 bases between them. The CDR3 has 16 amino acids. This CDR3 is CASRPDRAQVYNEQFF. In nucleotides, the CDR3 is TGCGCCAGCAGACCCGATCGTGCCCAGGTGTACAATGAGCAGTTCTTC.

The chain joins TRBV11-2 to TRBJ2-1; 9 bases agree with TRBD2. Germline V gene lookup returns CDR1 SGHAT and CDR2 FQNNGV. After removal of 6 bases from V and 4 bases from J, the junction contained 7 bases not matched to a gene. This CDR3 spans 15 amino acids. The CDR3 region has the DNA TGTGCCAGCAGAACAGCGGGGGGACATTACAATGAGCAGTTCTTC. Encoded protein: CASRTAGGHYNEQFF.

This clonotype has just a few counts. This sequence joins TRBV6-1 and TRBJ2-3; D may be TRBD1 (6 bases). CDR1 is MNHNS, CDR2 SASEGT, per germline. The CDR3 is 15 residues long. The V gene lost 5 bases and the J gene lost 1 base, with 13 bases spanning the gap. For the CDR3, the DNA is TGTGCCAGCAGTCTGAGGACAGCCGGCACAGATACGCAGTATTTT. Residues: CASSLRTAGTDTQYF.

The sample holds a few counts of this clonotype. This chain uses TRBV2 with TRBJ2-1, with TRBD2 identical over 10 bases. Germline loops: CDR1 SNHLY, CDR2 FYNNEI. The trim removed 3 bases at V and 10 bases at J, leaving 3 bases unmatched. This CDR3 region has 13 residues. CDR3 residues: CASSDWTSGEQFF. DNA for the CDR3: TGTGCCAGCAGTGACTGGACTAGCGGAGAGCAGTTCTTC.

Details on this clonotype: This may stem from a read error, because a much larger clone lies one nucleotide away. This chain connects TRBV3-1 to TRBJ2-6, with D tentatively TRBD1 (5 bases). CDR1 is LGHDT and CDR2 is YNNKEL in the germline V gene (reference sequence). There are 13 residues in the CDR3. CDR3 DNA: TGTGCCAGCAGCCCCTCTGGGGCCCACGTCCTGACTTTC. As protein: CASSPSGAHVLTF. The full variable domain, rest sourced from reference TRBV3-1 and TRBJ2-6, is DTAVSQTPKYLVTQMGNDKSIKCEQNLGHDTMYWYKQDSKKFLKIMFSYNNKELIINETVPNRFSPKSPDKAHLNLHINSLELGDSAVYFCASSPSGAHVLTFGAGSRLTVL.

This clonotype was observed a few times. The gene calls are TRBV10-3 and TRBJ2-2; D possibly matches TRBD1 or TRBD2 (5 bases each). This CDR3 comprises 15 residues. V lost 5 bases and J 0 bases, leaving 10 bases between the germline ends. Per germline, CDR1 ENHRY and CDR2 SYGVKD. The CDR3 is CAISPRGSNTGELFF. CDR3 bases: TGTGCCATCAGTCCGAGGGGCTCGAACACCGGGGAGCTGTTTTTT.

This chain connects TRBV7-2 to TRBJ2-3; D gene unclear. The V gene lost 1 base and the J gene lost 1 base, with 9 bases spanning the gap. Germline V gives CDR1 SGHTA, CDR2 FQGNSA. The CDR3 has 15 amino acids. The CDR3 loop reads CASSLGSRGTDTQYF. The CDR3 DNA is TGTGCCAGCAGCTTAGGAAGTCGGGGCACAGATACGCAGTATTTT.